Below, 13 T cell receptor beta chains from the same sample are listed, as sequenced in a study of blood T cells in healthy people across ages (dated by TCRdb to 2014 to 2015). The library came from 5' RACE. Sequencing relied on an Illumina HiSeq 2500. A second PCR of 7 to 11 cycles was performed with a sample-barcoded 5' primer and a J-beta primer mix. The public reads were quality trimmed at Q25 with fastp and then assembled into clones with MiXCR by TCRdb, keeping productive beta chains. For every CDR3 protein sequence, its rows merge into one entry that carries the most common genes and DNA. The sample table records some 690,000 distinct CDR3 sequences; about a fifth of these occur just once. 22% of the sample belongs to the ten largest clones. Material for sequencing was blood. These receptors were obtained from a man aged 70 or older in good health.

This clonotype has just a few counts. V gene TRBV7-2 combines with J gene TRBJ2-3; TRBD2 aligns across 12 bases. CDR1 is SGHTA and CDR2 is FQGNSA in the germline V gene. The CDR3 is made up of 14 amino acids. The J segment lost 4 bases and the V segment lost 10 bases, leaving 6 bases of the junction unmatched. The DNA for the CDR3 is TGTGCCACCACGACTAGCGGGAGATCAGATACGCAGTATTTT. Its protein product is CATTTSGRSDTQYF.

This chain connects TRBV12-3 or TRBV12-4 to TRBJ1-1, with D perhaps TRBD1 (6 bases). V dropped 7 bases and J dropped 0 bases, with 9 bases sitting between them. This CDR3 is 13 amino acids long. The CDR3 loop reads CASTGDLNTEAFF. CDR3 DNA: TGTGCCAGCACAGGGGACCTGAACACTGAAGCTTTCTTT.

The rearrangement joins TRBV7-2 to TRBJ2-3; possible D gene TRBD1, 6 bases. This CDR3 region has 17 residues. V was pared by 1 base and J by 4 bases, with 18 bases between. Per the germline V gene, CDR1 is SGHTA and CDR2 is FQGNSA. In DNA, the CDR3 is TGTGCCAGCAGCTTAGTCGGGACACCCAAGTCATCAGATACGCAGTATTTT. It specifies CASSLVGTPKSSDTQYF.

The V gene is TRBV7-2, the J gene TRBJ2-3; 7 bases align to TRBD1. The CDR3 is made up of 16 amino acids. V trimming: 6 bases; J trimming: 0 bases; junction bases outside the gene matches: 9. The germline gives CDR1 SGHTA, CDR2 FQGNSA. The CDR3 spells CASSYYRGPSTDTQYF. The DNA for the CDR3 is TGTGCCAGCAGTTACTACAGGGGACCTAGCACAGATACGCAGTATTTT.

This clonotype was counted a single time. The chain links TRBV7-2 to TRBJ2-1, with 8 bases identical to TRBD2. V lost 5 bases to trimming and J lost 8 bases; unmatched junction nucleotides: 11. The CDR3 consists of 15 residues. Germline V gene sequence: CDR1 SGHTA, CDR2 FQGNSA. The CDR3 loop reads CASSPSGSGIHEQFF. CDR3 bases: TGTGCCAGCAGCCCCAGCGGGAGTGGGATCCATGAGCAGTTCTTC.

In this sample, this clonotype turned up many times. The chain joins TRBV2 to TRBJ1-4; D call uncertain. The V end was cut by 5 bases, the J end by 0 bases, with 13 bases between. This CDR3 region has 16 residues. CDR1 is SNHLY, CDR2 FYNNEI, per germline. The CDR3 region has the DNA TGTGCCAGCAGTTATCGGGCCCGTGCAACTAATGAAAAACTGTTTTTT. This codes for CASSYRARATNEKLFF.

The chain joins TRBV7-9 to TRBJ1-3, with a weak D call TRBD1 (6 bases). This CDR3 region has 14 residues. Germline V CDR1 and CDR2: SEHNR, FQNEAQ (reference sequence). Between the trimmed V and J ends, which lost 6 bases and 0 bases, there was a span of 9 bases. The CDR3 DNA sequence: TGTGCCAGCAGGGACAGAACCTCTGGAAACACCATATATTTT. Translated: CASRDRTSGNTIYF.

The chain employs TRBV20-1 and TRBJ2-5, with a tentative D call TRBD2 (6 bases). The J call may be faulty, since TRBJ2-1 better matches the DNA end. Germline V gene sequence: CDR1 DFQATT, CDR2 SNEGSKA (reference sequence). The CDR3 loop spans 15 amino acids. The CDR3 DNA reads as TGCAGTGCTAGAGATAGGACTAACGGGCATAATGAGCAGTTCTTC. The encoded protein is CSARDRTNGHNEQFF.

V usage is TRBV18 and J usage is TRBJ1-1, with a tentative D call TRBD1 (6 bases). V dropped 10 bases and J dropped 4 bases, with 22 bases sitting between them. There are 15 residues in the CDR3. Germline V gene sequence: CDR1 KGHSH, CDR2 LQKENI. CDR3: CATTIGGGIGTEAFF. CDR3 nucleotides: TGTGCCACCACGATAGGGGGGGGGATTGGCACTGAAGCTTTCTTT.

There are a few counts of this clonotype. This chain links TRBV7-9 with TRBJ1-2; a weak D match, TRBD1 (5 bases). Germline V gene sequence: CDR1 SEHNR, CDR2 FQNEAQ (reference sequence). The CDR3 is 15 amino acids. The ends were cut back, 7 bases at V and 1 base at J, with 16 bases in the middle. Here the CDR3 DNA reads TGTGCCAGCACCGAGGCGGGACCGCTTAACTATGGCTACACCTTC. It codes for CASTEAGPLNYGYTF. Looking up the rest from reference TRBV7-9 and TRBJ1-2 gives the full variable domain: DTGVSQNPRHKITKRGQNVTFRCDPISEHNRLYWYRQTLGQGPEFLTYFQNEAQLEKSRLLSDRFSAERPKGSFSTLEIQRTEQGDSAMYLCASTEAGPLNYGYTFGSGTRLTVV.

This clonotype was observed a handful of times. V and J are TRBV6-5 and TRBJ1-5; D call uncertain. CDR3 size: 13 residues. The ends were cut back, 9 bases at V and 1 base at J, with 10 bases in the middle. Per germline, CDR1 MNHEY and CDR2 SVGAGI. CDR3 protein: CARTPVSNQPQHF. CDR3 bases: TGTGCCAGGACTCCTGTAAGCAATCAGCCCCAGCATTTT.

This clonotype turned up a few times. The chain combines TRBV29-1 with TRBJ1-3; D gene unclear. CDR1 and CDR2 from the germline V gene are SQVTM and ANQGSEA. The V end was cut by 4 bases, the J end by 0 bases, with 7 bases between. The CDR3 has 13 residues. CDR3 bases: TGCAGCGTTGCTCAGACCTCTGGAAACACCATATATTTT. Its protein product is CSVAQTSGNTIYF.

This clonotype was observed a handful of times. The genes are TRBV3-1 and TRBJ1-2; the D is unclear. Trimming stripped 2 bases from V and 7 bases from J, with 5 bases between. The CDR3 consists of 11 residues. Germline V gives CDR1 LGHDT, CDR2 YNNKEL (reference sequence). This CDR3 is CASSQTSGYTF. DNA of the CDR3: TGTGCCAGCAGCCAAACATCTGGCTACACCTTC. The full variable domain, in which reference TRBV3-1 and TRBJ1-2 provide the parts outside the CDR3, is DTAVSQTPKYLVTQMGNDKSIKCEQNLGHDTMYWYKQDSKKFLKIMFSYNNKELIINETVPNRFSPKSPDKAHLNLHINSLELGDSAVYFCASSQTSGYTFGSGTRLTVV.